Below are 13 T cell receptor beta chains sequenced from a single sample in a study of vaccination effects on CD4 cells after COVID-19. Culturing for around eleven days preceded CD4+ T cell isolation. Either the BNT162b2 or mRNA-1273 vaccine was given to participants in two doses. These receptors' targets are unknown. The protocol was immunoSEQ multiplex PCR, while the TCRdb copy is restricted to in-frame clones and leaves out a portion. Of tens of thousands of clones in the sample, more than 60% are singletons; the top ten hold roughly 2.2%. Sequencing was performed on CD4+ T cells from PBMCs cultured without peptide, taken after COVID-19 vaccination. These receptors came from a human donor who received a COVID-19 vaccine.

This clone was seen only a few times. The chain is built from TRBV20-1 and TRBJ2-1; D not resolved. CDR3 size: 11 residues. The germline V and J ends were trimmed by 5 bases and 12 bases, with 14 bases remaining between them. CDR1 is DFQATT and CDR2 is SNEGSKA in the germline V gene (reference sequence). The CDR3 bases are TGCAGTGCTCCCTGGGTCTTTCGGCAGTTCTTC. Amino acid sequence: CSAPWVFRQFF.

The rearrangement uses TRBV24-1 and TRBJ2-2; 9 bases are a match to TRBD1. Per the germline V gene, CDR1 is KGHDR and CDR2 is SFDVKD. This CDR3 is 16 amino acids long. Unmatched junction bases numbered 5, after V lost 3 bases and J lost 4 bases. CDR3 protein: CATSDTGTGITGELFF. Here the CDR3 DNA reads TGTGCCACCAGTGATACCGGGACAGGGATCACCGGGGAGCTGTTTTTT.

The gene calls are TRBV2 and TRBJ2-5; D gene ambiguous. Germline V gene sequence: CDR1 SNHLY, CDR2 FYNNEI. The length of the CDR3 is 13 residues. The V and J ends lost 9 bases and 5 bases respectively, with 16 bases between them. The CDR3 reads CASYVSSAETQYF. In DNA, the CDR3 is TGTGCCAGTTACGTCAGTTCCGCCGAGACCCAGTACTTC. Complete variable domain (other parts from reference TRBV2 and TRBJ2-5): EPEVTQTPSHQVTQMGQEVILRCVPISNHLYFYWYRQILGQKVEFLVSFYNNEISEKSEIFDDQFSVERPDGSNFTLKIRSTKLEDSAMYFCASYVSSAETQYFGPGTRLLVL.

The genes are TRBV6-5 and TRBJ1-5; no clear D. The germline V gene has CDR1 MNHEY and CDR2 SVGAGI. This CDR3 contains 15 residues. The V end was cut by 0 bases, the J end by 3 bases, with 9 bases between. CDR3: CASSYSGRLNQPQHF. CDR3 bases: TGTGCCAGCAGTTACTCCGGCAGACTCAATCAGCCCCAGCATTTT.

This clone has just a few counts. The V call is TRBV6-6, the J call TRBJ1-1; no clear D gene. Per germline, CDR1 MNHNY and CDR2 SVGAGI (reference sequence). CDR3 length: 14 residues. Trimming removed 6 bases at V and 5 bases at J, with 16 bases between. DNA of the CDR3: TGTGCCAGCAGCCCTGGGTCGTGGGGAACTGAAGCTTTCTTT. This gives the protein CASSPGSWGTEAFF.

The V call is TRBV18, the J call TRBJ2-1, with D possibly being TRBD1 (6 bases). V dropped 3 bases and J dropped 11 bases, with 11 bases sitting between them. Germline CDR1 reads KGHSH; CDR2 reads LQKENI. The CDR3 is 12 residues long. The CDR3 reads CASSPSRGKQFF. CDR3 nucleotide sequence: TGTGCCAGCTCACCCAGCAGGGGAAAGCAGTTCTTC.

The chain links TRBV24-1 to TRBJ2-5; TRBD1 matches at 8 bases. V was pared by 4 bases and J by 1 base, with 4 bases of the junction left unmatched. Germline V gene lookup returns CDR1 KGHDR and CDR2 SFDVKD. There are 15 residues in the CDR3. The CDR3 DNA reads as TGTGCCACCAGTGACCCGACAGGGGTCCAAGAGACCCAGTACTTC. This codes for CATSDPTGVQETQYF.

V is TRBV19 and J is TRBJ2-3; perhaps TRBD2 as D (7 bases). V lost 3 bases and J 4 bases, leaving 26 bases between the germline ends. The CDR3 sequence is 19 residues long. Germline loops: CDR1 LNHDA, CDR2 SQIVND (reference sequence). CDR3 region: CASSISVNRGGTRADTQYF. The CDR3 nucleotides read TGTGCCAGTAGTATTTCTGTCAATAGGGGGGGAACACGGGCAGATACGCAGTATTTT.

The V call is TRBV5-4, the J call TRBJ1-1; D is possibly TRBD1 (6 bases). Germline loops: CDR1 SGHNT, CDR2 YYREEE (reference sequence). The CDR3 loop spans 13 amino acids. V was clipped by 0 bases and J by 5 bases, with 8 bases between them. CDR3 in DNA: TGTGCCAGCAGCTTGGAACAGGGAACTGAAGCTTTCTTT. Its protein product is CASSLEQGTEAFF.

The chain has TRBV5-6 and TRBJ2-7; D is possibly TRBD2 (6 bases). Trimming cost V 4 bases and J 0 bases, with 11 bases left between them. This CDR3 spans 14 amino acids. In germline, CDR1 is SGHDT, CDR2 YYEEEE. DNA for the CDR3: TGTGCCAGCAGCCGCGCCGGGAGCTCCTACGAGCAGTACGTC. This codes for CASSRAGSSYEQYV.

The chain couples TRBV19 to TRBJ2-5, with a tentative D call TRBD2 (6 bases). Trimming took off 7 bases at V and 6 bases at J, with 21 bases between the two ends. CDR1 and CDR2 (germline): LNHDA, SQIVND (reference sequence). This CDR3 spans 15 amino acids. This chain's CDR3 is CASKSGGVAVQTQYF. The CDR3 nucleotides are TGTGCCAGTAAATCCGGGGGTGTTGCTGTACAGACCCAGTACTTC.

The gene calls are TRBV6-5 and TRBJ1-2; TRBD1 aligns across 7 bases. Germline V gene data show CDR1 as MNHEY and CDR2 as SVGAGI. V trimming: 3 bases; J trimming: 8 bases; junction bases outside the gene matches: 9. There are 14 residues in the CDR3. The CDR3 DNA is TGTGCCAGCAGTTATGTCGACAGGGCAGGCGGCTACACCTTC. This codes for CASSYVDRAGGYTF.

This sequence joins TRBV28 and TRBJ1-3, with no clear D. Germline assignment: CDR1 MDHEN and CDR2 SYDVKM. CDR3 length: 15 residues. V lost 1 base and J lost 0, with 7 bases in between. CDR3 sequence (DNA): TGTGCCAGCAGTTTATCATCGAGCTCTGGAAACACCATATATTTT. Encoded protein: CASSLSSSSGNTIYF.